This T cell receptor beta chain appears in the sequencing data of a study of cytomegalovirus exposure and HLA in healthy donors (dated by TCRdb to the late 2010s). Regarding the research as a whole: In an earlier analysis of about 560 of the donors, about 270 Gb of sequence data and some 100 million unique TCR beta sequences from about 190 million T cells were reported. Across about 370 genotyped donors of the cohort, an average of about 240,000 unique TCR beta nucleotide sequences per donor were sequenced, and approximately 17% of those sequences were non-productive. HLA typing included class I and class II loci at four-digit resolution. The study aimed to test whether cataloging public T cell receptors could reveal signatures of past pathogen exposure. The number of donors typed differed by locus, with roughly 620-630 for A, B, C, DRB1 and DQB1, 522 for DQA1, approximately 580 for DPA1, and some 440 for DPB1. In a later genetic analysis, genome-wide SNP genotypes for about 55% of the 666 donors were used, and that subset was treated as a discovery cohort. An early release that covered about 600 HLA-typed donors contained approximately 300 gigabases of sequencing data and 70 million to 100 million unique TCR sequences. In an earlier analysis of more than 550 of the donors, high-throughput TCR beta sequencing was used to judge whether each TCR beta V gene segment behaved as functional or pseudogenic. Donor age, sex, ethnicity and CMV serostatus were compiled alongside the repertoire data. Using immunosequencing, the study profiled T cell repertoires from around 680 subjects and related those repertoires to cytomegalovirus serostatus. Of the roughly 410 genotyped donors, over 80% were placed in the genetic ancestry cluster associated with self-reported Caucasian donors. Every discovery cohort repertoire had been produced on one sequencing platform. Along with the roughly 670-subject first cohort, a separate validation cohort of some 130 different subjects was used. To predict cytomegalovirus infection status, the study combined high-throughput TCR immunosequencing, statistical association of individual TCRs with disease status, and machine learning. To study patterns of TCR occurrence, a later analysis re-analyzed previously published TCR beta repertoires from 666 donors and added high-resolution HLA genotyping. Because of strong linkage in the cohort, roughly five DR-DQ haplotypes were treated as single units for association and clustering. In the later analysis, no new phenotypic data were used to find candidate immune exposures; instead, reliance was placed on TCR beta sequences and their occurrence across donors. On the study overall, not on this receptor specifically: A later genetic analysis associated a missense DCLRE1C variant with V-gene and J-gene trimming of TCR beta chains, and an independent cohort replicated the association. Correlated functional status among segregating V segments might be attributable to linkage disequilibrium, but an unknown experimental factor could not be ruled out. A few of the identified cytomegalovirus-associated TCR beta chains were confirmed in vitro to be specific for cytomegalovirus antigens. A cluster of highly shared sequence variants was judged likely to be a technical artifact of the sequencing pipeline. Because some donors lacked HLA typing at each locus, the association tests relied only on the typed subset. Strong co-occurrence of HLA alleles, especially DR and DQ, made assigning TCR associations to individual alleles difficult. A later analysis found that most CMV-associated TCR beta chains appeared HLA-restricted, with HLA associations seemingly driven largely by CMV exposure. According to a later analysis, TCR association rates differed among HLA loci, with DRB1 alleles showing the most associated TCRs and HLA-C alleles showing the fewest. A further reported finding was that TCR beta sequences accurately predicted the HLA-A and HLA-B alleles for most subjects in the first cohort. Compared with equally common non-associated chains, HLA-associated TCR beta chains in a later analysis were more clonally expanded and had lower generation probabilities. CMV serostatus was the only immune exposure information available for the cohort. Broadly in line with IMGT annotations, most TCR beta V segments showed up in productive rearrangements about 90% or about 30% of the time in an earlier analysis of about 500 of the donors. Several of the top co-occurrence clusters appeared to be linked to parvovirus B19, influenza, CMV and Epstein-Barr virus, according to a later analysis. The study listed 150 to 200 TCR beta chains as associated with cytomegalovirus. Some IMGT-functional V segments, including TRBV6-2 and TRBV6-3, could not be told apart with the 87-base-pair reads, so those segments were excluded. In a later analysis, 15,000 to 20,000 TCR beta sequences were associated with specific HLA alleles at a false discovery rate of 0.05. It was suggested by the authors that the approach could potentially be generalized to other disease states and immunological phenotypes. In this cohort, only TCR beta chains were sequenced, and detectable features were limited by the absence of alpha or paired-chain data. Presence/absence analyses assumed roughly uniform sequencing depth across donors, an assumption that may not hold. Compared with the approximately 670-donor mean, donors in an Asian-associated ancestry cluster had fewer N-insertions in productive TCRs, according to a later genetic analysis. While some public TCRs were present in many individuals, most TCR sequences turned up only very rarely across donors. The earlier analysis of almost 600 of the donors excluded approximately 17 rarely observed V segments, including chromosome 9 orphons, because counts were too low. Cytomegalovirus status was reported to be diagnosed by the classifier with high specificity and sensitivity in both the original and validation cohorts.

The germline V gene (reference sequence) supplies CDR1 LNHDA and CDR2 SQIVND. The cysteine opens and the phenylalanine closes a CDR3 of 15 amino acids. Only the CDR3 part of the read is kept: 45 bases, read in frame from the first base. Library construction relied on the immunoSEQ multiplex PCR assay. The multiplex PCR relied on a mix of 60 forward primers for TCR Vbeta segments and 13 reverse primers for TCR Jbeta segments. The CDR3 region of rearranged TCR beta genes was amplified from genomic DNA by a multiplex PCR assay. Amplified TCR beta libraries were sequenced as 87-base-pair reads on the Illumina HiSeq System. Per the original workflow: Across the 500 to 750 repertoires, a later analysis counted tens of millions of unique TCR beta chains, around 11 million of which were shared by at least two donors. Raw reads were error-corrected and collapsed into unique sequences by a nearest-neighbor algorithm in which closely related sequences were merged to remove PCR and sequencing errors. V, D and J gene segments were assigned by aligning CDR3 sequences to IMGT reference sequences. For a sequence to be retained, at least a six-nucleotide match to both a V gene segment and a J gene segment was required. Rearrangements were called productive when the CDR3 lacked stop codons and stayed in frame with V and J; all others were non-productive. Following IMGT convention, CDR3 was defined as the stretch from the second conserved V-encoded cysteine up to the conserved J-encoded phenylalanine. Sequences without an unambiguous match to a single V gene segment were excluded from the earlier analysis of 587 of the donors. An earlier analysis of several hundred of the donors called V segments functional above 56.7% productive rearrangements and segregating when the between-donor standard deviation exceeded 5%. A statistical classification framework was built for diagnosing cytomegalovirus status from the catalog of TCR beta chain sequences. In a later analysis, TCR nucleotide sequences were compared against IMGT/GENE-DB human TR gene sequences so that V and J genes could be assigned. In a later analysis, CDR3 sequences and most-parsimonious VDJ recombination scenarios were assigned using the TCRdist pipeline. In a later analysis, each TCR beta chain was defined by its CDR3 amino acid sequence together with its V-gene family, and reads without a unique V-gene family were excluded. In a later analysis, nearly 600 highly shared, low-generation-probability nucleotide sequences were removed to address suspected cross-contamination and a sequencing artifact. For each public chain, a later analysis derived a clonal expansion index from normalized ranks of inferred template counts within each repertoire. Generation probabilities in a later analysis came from a VDJ recombination model fitted to out-of-frame rearrangements, and those results were checked against IGoR. Hypergeometric tests were used in a later analysis to score TCR-TCR, TCR-HLA and TCR-CMV co-occurrence, with a repertoire-size bias correction applied to the TCR pairs. False discovery rates were estimated in a later analysis by permuting HLA or CMV assignments 20 times. In a later analysis, co-occurring TCRs were grouped with DBSCAN, and TCRdist sequence similarity was added when clustering was performed within HLA-allele-positive subsets. Repertoires with fewer than 30,000 or more than 120,000 public chains were left out of co-occurrence clustering, as were four to six repertoires with anomalous nucleotide sharing. Imported from immuneACCESS, the table was reduced by TCRdb to in-frame sequences with V and J called. These copies leave out some clones; in studies compared against another copy, an unresolved V gene accounts for under half, and the cause of the remainder is not known. The D gene and trimming were derived from the DNA, and the V and J assignments and clone size from that table. The sample table records about 94,000 clones; more than 60% of these occur just once. Of the sample, around 4% falls within the top ten clones.

Concerning this clone itself: Its specific antigen is unknown. Per-base quality was not reported, and no clone a single base away is much larger than it.

In total, 600 or so healthy bone marrow donors made up the cohort. At the time of sampling, every cohort member was nominally healthy, though immune exposures that went unrecorded were likely present. The donor tested CMV seronegative and was one of the 352 seronegative cohort members. A peripheral blood sample was collected from each donor, and TCR beta sequencing was performed on peripheral blood mononuclear cells. Genomic DNA extraction from the blood cell samples was performed with the Qiagen DNeasy Blood Extraction Kit. The sequence came from a man younger than 45 in good health and CMV-seronegative. The rearrangement combines TRBV19 with TRBJ2-5; TRBD2 is perhaps the D gene, given 6 matching bases. With the DNA end fitting TRBJ2-7 better, the J assignment may be wrong. Sequenced material: PBMCs. The DNA is as follows: TGTGCCAGTAGTGGAGTGCGGGACGGCTCCTACGAGCAGTACTTC. It translates as CASSGVRDGSYEQYF.